This TCR beta chain was sequenced for a study of early T cells in non-severe SARS-CoV-2 infection. Study overall: The authors sequenced bulk RNA from unsorted whole blood, leaving chains unpaired. Study-level results: VDJdb matches were skewed toward anti-spike CD8 T cell responses.

This clonotype occurred many times. Antigen specificity is unknown. cDNA molecules, individually, were tagged with unique molecular identifiers. TCRdb passed the 5' RACE reads through MiXCR, listing each CDR3 protein once. The sample lists under 20,000 distinct CDR3 sequences, over 4% occurring once. The sequence came from an adult who was a healthcare worker with PCR-confirmed SARS-CoV-2 infection or an uninfected control (not recorded which). What was sequenced was whole blood.

CDR3 region: CASSFSTGQANEQFF. The CDR3 DNA is TGTGCCAGCAGCTTCTCAACAGGGCAGGCCAATGAGCAGTTCTTC. The chain carries TRBV7-9 and TRBJ2-1; TRBD1 might be the D (6 bases). This CDR3 spans 15 amino acids. Between the trimmed V and J ends, which lost 3 bases and 6 bases, there was a span of 15 bases. Germline assignment: CDR1 SEHNR and CDR2 FQNEAQ (reference sequence).